This T cell receptor (beta chain) was recovered during a study of T cell responses to AZD1222 COVID-19 vaccine. CDR3 size: 14 residues. J was trimmed by 5 bases and V by 7 bases; bases with no gene match: 10. From germline, CDR1 is MNHEY and CDR2 SMNVEV (reference sequence). Method: immunoSEQ multiplex PCR; TCRdb's copy keeps in-frame clones and lacks some. The sample holds 95,000 to 150,000 clones; roughly 88% are singletons and the top ten take approximately 26%. About this clone: Its antigen remains unidentified.

Study-level findings and limits: Clonal diversity was possibly underestimated; the donors were predominantly white British and more often female. Seropositive at baseline were only six AZD1222 recipients. Without day 14 samples, only post-peak T cell repertoires were studied.

This specimen consisted of peripheral blood, obtained 28 days after the second AZD1222 dose. The chain links TRBV27 to TRBJ2-7, with TRBD2 matching over 8 bases. This clonotype was sampled from an adult who received the AZD1222 COVID-19 vaccine. This chain's CDR3 is CASTRGGRGHEQYF. The CDR3 nucleotides read TGTGCCAGCACCCGGGGGGGTCGAGGACACGAGCAGTACTTC.